This T cell receptor beta chain originates from a study of technical replicates of blood from a few donors. The CDR3 extends over 14 amino acids. The germline V gene encodes CDR1 MRHNA and CDR2 SNTAGT. Germline trimming cut 4 bases from V and 9 bases from J; bases unmatched to any gene: 5. Here immunoSEQ multiplex PCR was the method, and the copy in TCRdb shows in-frame clones only, minus some. The sample records approximately 87,000 clones, 94% being singletons. The chain employs TRBV6-4 and TRBJ2-1, with 11 bases lining up with TRBD2. The TCR sequence derives from a human donor in good health. Sequencing was done on a sample of T cells isolated from PBMCs. CDR3 region: CASSALAGGSEQFF. In DNA, the CDR3 is TGTGCCAGCAGTGCTCTAGCGGGGGGAAGTGAGCAGTTCTTC.